This T cell receptor (beta chain) is drawn from a study of cytomegalovirus exposure and HLA in healthy donors. Germline V CDR1 and CDR2: KGHSH, LQKENI. The CDR3 is 15 amino acids. After removal of 6 bases from V and 4 bases from J, the junction contained 11 bases not matched to a gene. The PCR contained 60 Vbeta and 13 Jbeta primers. TCRdb's table, derived via immunoSEQ multiplex PCR, lists solely in-frame clones and lacks some. The table has roughly 180,000 clones, 65% to 85% seen once. The genes are TRBV18 and TRBJ1-1, with TRBD1 identical over 7 bases. Sequencing input: PBMCs. The origin of this receptor is a female donor in good health and CMV-seronegative. In nucleotides, the CDR3 is TGTGCCAGCTCCCGGGACAGAAGGAGGGCCACTGAAGCTTTCTTT. Protein sequence: CASSRDRRRATEAFF.